The 14 T cell receptor beta chains listed next were all sequenced from one sample in a study of blood T cell repertoires in COVID-19. Clones were read by immunoSEQ multiplex PCR, and TCRdb kept only the in-frame ones, dropping some. This table has about 87,000 clones, about 85% appearing once. Sequencing used peripheral blood. Every receptor here comes from a woman older than 75 with COVID-19, enrolled during active disease.

The V gene is TRBV5-1, the J gene TRBJ2-3, with D possibly TRBD1 on 6 matching bases. V lost 0 bases, J lost 0 bases, and 8 bases lay in between. Germline V CDR1 and CDR2: SGHRS, YFSETQ. The CDR3 runs 15 residues. The CDR3 loop reads CASSLATGSTDTQYF. The CDR3 nucleotides read TGCGCCAGCAGCTTGGCAACAGGGAGCACAGATACGCAGTATTTT.

This clone has more than one count but fewer than ten. The chain links TRBV18 to TRBJ1-1; a possible D gene is TRBD1 (6 bases). Germline values: CDR1 KGHSH, CDR2 LQKENI. Trimming removed 5 bases at V and 5 bases at J, with 12 bases between. The CDR3 runs 13 residues. The CDR3 loop is CASSKEQGTEAFF. The DNA of the CDR3 is TGTGCCAGCTCAAAAGAACAGGGAACTGAAGCTTTCTTT.

This clone was observed a single time. V is TRBV28 and J is TRBJ2-7; D call uncertain. The V gene lost 6 bases and the J gene lost 5 bases, with 14 bases spanning the gap. This CDR3 has 13 residues. The germline V gene has CDR1 MDHEN and CDR2 SYDVKM. CDR3 sequence reads: CASSPPSKNEQYF. The CDR3 DNA sequence: TGTGCCAGCAGCCCCCCGTCTAAGAACGAGCAGTACTTC.

CDR3 nucleotide sequence: TGCGCCAGCAGCTTGGGCGACAGGGCGAATGAAAAACTGTTTTTT. Its translation is CASSLGDRANEKLFF. The chain employs TRBV5-1 and TRBJ1-4; 7 nucleotides agree with TRBD1. After removal of 0 bases from V and 5 bases from J, the junction contained 4 bases not matched to a gene. This CDR3 comprises 15 residues. Germline V gene data show CDR1 as SGHRS and CDR2 as YFSETQ.

V and J are TRBV2 and TRBJ2-3; D unclear. Looked up from germline, CDR1 is SNHLY and CDR2 is FYNNEI. Between the trimmed V and J ends, which lost 2 bases and 2 bases, there was a span of 11 bases. The CDR3 consists of 15 residues. The CDR3 loop reads CASSEQRWVTDTQYF. DNA for the CDR3: TGTGCCAGCAGTGAACAGCGTTGGGTCACAGATACGCAGTATTTT.

This rearrangement joins TRBV29-1 to TRBJ1-2; weak D call: TRBD1 (5 bases). Germline assignment: CDR1 SQVTM and CDR2 ANQGSEA. V lost 3 bases and J 8 bases, leaving 16 bases between the germline ends. The CDR3 is 13 residues long. CDR3 protein: CSVDLSAGVGYTF. CDR3 in DNA: TGCAGCGTTGACCTATCCGCGGGGGTCGGCTACACCTTC.

CDR3 DNA sequence: TGCAGCGCCATTCCCAGCGGCCTCTCCTACGAGCAGTACTTC. It is translated as CSAIPSGLSYEQYF. The gene calls are TRBV29-1 and TRBJ2-7, with D possibly matching TRBD2 (5 bases). The germline CDR1 and CDR2 sequences are SQVTM and ANQGSEA. V gave up 7 bases and J gave up 0 bases, with 16 bases separating them. The CDR3 is 14 amino acids.

The V and J genes are TRBV7-9 and TRBJ2-7, with TRBD1 matching 7 bases. This CDR3 spans 14 amino acids. Germline V lookup: CDR1 SEHNR, CDR2 FQNEAQ (reference sequence). V was pared by 7 bases and J by 2 bases, with 8 bases of the junction left unmatched. CDR3 DNA: TGTGCCAGCATCCCGACAGGGATTCCCTACGAGCAGTACTTC. Its translation: CASIPTGIPYEQYF.

The V call is TRBV6-2 or TRBV6-3, the J call TRBJ2-1; tentative D call: TRBD1 (5 bases). The ends were cut back, 5 bases at V and 9 bases at J, with 14 bases in the middle. The CDR3 consists of 13 residues. CDR1 and CDR2 from the germline V gene are MNHEY and SVGEGT. The chain's CDR3 is CASSILREGEQFF. CDR3 DNA sequence: TGTGCCAGCAGTATCCTCAGGGAAGGTGAGCAGTTCTTC.

DNA for the CDR3: TGTGCCAGCAGCTTAGTCCAGACAGGGGCCTACAATGAGCAGTTCTTC. Protein sequence: CASSLVQTGAYNEQFF. The chain links TRBV7-8 to TRBJ2-1; 8 nucleotides align to TRBD1. The germline V gene has CDR1 SGHVS and CDR2 FQNEAQ. The CDR3 is 16 residues long. J gave up 2 bases and V 1 base, and 4 bases lay outside the gene matches.

The CDR3 region is CASSLEVLAEEETQYF. The CDR3 DNA reads TGTGCCAGCAGCTTAGAGGTCCTAGCTGAGGAAGAGACCCAGTACTTC. This chain uses TRBV7-9 with TRBJ2-5; a weak D match, TRBD2 (5 bases). The V and J ends lost 1 base and 3 bases respectively, with 15 bases between them. The CDR3 spans 16 residues. Germline V gene lookup returns CDR1 SEHNR and CDR2 FQNEAQ (reference sequence).

This clone has a single count. The V gene is TRBV19, the J gene TRBJ2-1; the match to TRBD2 covers 13 bases. Trimming cost V 4 bases and J 8 bases; bases outside gene matches: 8. This CDR3 has 16 residues. Germline V gene sequence: CDR1 LNHDA, CDR2 SQIVND (reference sequence). The CDR3, as DNA: TGTGCCAGTAGTACCCAACTAGCGGGGGGGTTCTATGAGCAGTTCTTC. Protein: CASSTQLAGGFYEQFF. Full variable domain (outside the CDR3, taken from reference TRBV19 and TRBJ2-1): DGGITQSPKYLFRKEGQNVTLSCEQNLNHDAMYWYRQDPGQGLRLIYYSQIVNDFQKGDIAEGYSVSREKKESFPLTVTSAQKNPTAFYLCASSTQLAGGFYEQFFGPGTRLTVL.

The chain couples TRBV19 to TRBJ1-2, with TRBD1 matching over 8 bases. CDR1 and CDR2 from the germline V gene are LNHDA and SQIVND (reference sequence). V dropped 6 bases and J dropped 5; count of bases not matched to a gene: 8. The CDR3 length is 14 residues. CDR3 coding DNA: TGTGCCAGTAGATTACAGGGGGTGGCTTATGGCTACACCTTC. Protein sequence: CASRLQGVAYGYTF.

This chain connects TRBV11-2 to TRBJ2-3; D is ambiguous. This CDR3 is 13 amino acids long. V was shortened by 5 bases and J by 9 bases, with 15 bases between the two germline ends. Germline V gives CDR1 SGHAT, CDR2 FQNNGV. The DNA for the CDR3 is TGTGCCAGCAGCCCCCTTGCGCTGCAAACGCAGTATTTT. This encodes CASSPLALQTQYF.